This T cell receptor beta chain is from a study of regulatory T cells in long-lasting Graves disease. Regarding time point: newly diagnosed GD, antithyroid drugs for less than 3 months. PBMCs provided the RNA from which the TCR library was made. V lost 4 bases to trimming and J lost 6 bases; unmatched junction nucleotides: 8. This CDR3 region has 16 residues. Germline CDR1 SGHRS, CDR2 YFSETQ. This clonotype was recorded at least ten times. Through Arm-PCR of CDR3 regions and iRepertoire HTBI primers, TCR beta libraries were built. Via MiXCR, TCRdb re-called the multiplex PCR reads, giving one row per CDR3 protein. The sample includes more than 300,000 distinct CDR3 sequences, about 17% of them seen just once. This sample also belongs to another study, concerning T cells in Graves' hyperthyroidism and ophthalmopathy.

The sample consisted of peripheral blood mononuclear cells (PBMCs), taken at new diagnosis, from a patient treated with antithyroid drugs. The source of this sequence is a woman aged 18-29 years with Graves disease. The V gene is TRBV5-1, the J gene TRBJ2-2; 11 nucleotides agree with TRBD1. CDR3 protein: CASSTRDRGMAGELFF. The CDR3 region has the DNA TGCGCCAGCAGCACCCGGGACAGGGGGATGGCCGGGGAGCTGTTTTTT. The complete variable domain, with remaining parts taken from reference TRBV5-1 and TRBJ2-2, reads KAGVTQTPRYLIKTRGQQVTLSCSPISGHRSVSWYQQTPGQGLQFLFEYFSETQRNKGNFPGRFSGRQFSNSRSEMNVSTLELGDSALYLCASSTRDRGMAGELFFGEGSRLTVL.